A selection of T cell receptor beta chains follows, all from one sample in a study of early T cells in non-severe SARS-CoV-2 infection. TCRdb reprocessed the 5' RACE reads via MiXCR and lists one record per CDR3 protein. The table shows 60,000 or so distinct CDR3 sequences, with about 10% occurring only once. The sequenced sample was whole blood, obtained at baseline. These receptors were taken from an adult who was a healthcare worker with PCR-confirmed SARS-CoV-2 infection or an uninfected control (not recorded which). CDR3s include the opening cysteine and the closing phenylalanine or tryptophan. The size entry is marked missing in some rows and otherwise reads once, few, many or a size class.

size,V,J,CDR3
few,TRBV5-5,TRBJ1-4,CASSLVSGEKLFF
many,TRBV18,TRBJ2-7,CASSPRVRYEQYF
NA,TRBV6-4,NA,CASSDPSSSYNEQYF
many,TRBV5-1,TRBJ2-2,CASSPWAESTGELFF
many,TRBV10-3,TRBJ2-6,CAISEGQGTSGANVLTF
many,TRBV7-9,TRBJ2-7,CASSVGSTGYEQYF
NA,TRBV27,TRBJ2-7,CASTGPSLEQYF
many,TRBV6-4,TRBJ2-3,CASSENRGADTQYF
many,TRBV12-3/TRBV12-4,TRBJ2-1,CASSLGSVASGRAPFF
NA,TRBV6-5,TRBJ1-1,CASSYRDTRSSTEAFF
few,TRBV27,TRBJ2-1,CASSLASLNEQFF
many,TRBV7-6,TRBJ2-2,CASSGRGTGELFF
few,TRBV19,TRBJ2-4,CASSILPGGGNIQYF
few,TRBV10-3,TRBJ2-7,CAISGGLAGAYAYEQYF
NA,TRBV18,TRBJ2-2,CASSPVGGPNTGELFF
once,TRBV3-1,TRBJ1-1,CASSQAPLMNTEAFF
many,TRBV2,TRBJ1-6,CASMTSAPLHF
few,TRBV29-1,TRBJ2-1,CSVPRLAGRDEQFF
many,TRBV29-1,TRBJ2-7,CSVGSRSEQYF
many,TRBV9,TRBJ2-7,CASSAIQGSEQYF
few,TRBV29-1,TRBJ2-3,CSVEGTGGGTDTQYF
few,TRBV11-2,TRBJ2-1,CASSFPAASYNEQFF
NA,TRBV7-8,TRBJ2-5,CASSSPGLAGGPWETQYF
NA,TRBV14,TRBJ1-1,CASSQDGEGRDTEAFF
many,TRBV6-5,TRBJ2-7,CASSWNDRDRGTYEQYF
many,TRBV18,TRBJ2-7,CASSPPGLAGAATSYEQYF
few,TRBV7-6,TRBJ2-3,CASSLMEDTQYF
many,TRBV3-1,TRBJ2-1,CASTSRPGTSASNEQFF
many,TRBV7-8,TRBJ2-7,CASSLEGVDRISSYEQYF
many,TRBV3-1,TRBJ1-2,CASSQGGNGYTF
NA,TRBV4-1,TRBJ2-2,CASSREASGSGTGELFF
many,TRBV2,TRBJ1-2,CASSSGRSGGYTF
few,TRBV4-1,TRBJ2-7,CASSQGSQTYEQYF
many,TRBV2,TRBJ2-3,CASSGLAASTDTQYF
many,TRBV29-1,TRBJ2-3,CSVEIPGTDTQYF
few,TRBV12-3/TRBV12-4,TRBJ1-1,CASSQGENTEAFF
medium-sized,TRBV27,TRBJ1-1,CASSSRTGAEAFF
few,TRBV7-8,TRBJ2-7,CASSLQAGAGEQYF
NA,TRBV20-1,TRBJ2-5,CSARLFRVEETQYF
many,TRBV2,TRBJ1-5,CASSAGQGGNQPQHF
few,TRBV20-1,TRBJ2-3,CSARGLAGRTDTQYF
NA,TRBV6-2/TRBV6-3,TRBJ2-2,CASSYSKDTGELFF
NA,TRBV7-3,TRBJ2-3,CASSLVTTPQKQYF
few,TRBV6-6,TRBJ1-2,CASSQGSSGYTF
NA,TRBV19,TRBJ2-4,CASSITGTTNIQYF
many,TRBV25-1,TRBJ2-1,CASRTSGGYNEQFF
few,TRBV6-6,TRBJ2-6,CASSYSGANVLTF
many,TRBV2,TRBJ1-1,CASNIGIQFGDSEAFF
NA,TRBV12-3/TRBV12-4,TRBJ2-7,CASSYGGPAYEQYF
many,TRBV20-1,TRBJ2-7,CSATSIGGTYEQYF
few,TRBV6-1,TRBJ2-7,CASKLAGTYEQYF
NA,TRBV3-1,TRBJ2-5,CASSGQGRETQYF
NA,TRBV7-6,TRBJ2-7,CASSSTTGQPYEQYF
NA,TRBV6-1,TRBJ2-7,CASSSTGAATYEQYF